This T cell receptor beta chain came from a study of control samples from healthy donors and cancer patients. CDR3 length: 13 residues. With 7 bases removed from V and 9 bases from J, the gap between germline ends came to 16 bases. In germline, CDR1 is MNHEY, CDR2 SVGAGI. Sequenced by immunoSEQ multiplex PCR; TCRdb stores in-frame clones only, minus some. The data contain 130,000 or so clones, about 90% of them seen just once; the ten biggest clones take up less than 8.5%. This clone was seen only a few times. Sequencing was carried out using blood. The origin of this receptor is a man aged 18 to 35 in good health. The gene calls are TRBV6-5 and TRBJ2-1; weak D call: TRBD2 (7 bases). CDR3 sequence (DNA): TGTGCCAGCATGGGGGGGGCGAAGAGTGAGCAGTTCTTC. This codes for CASMGGAKSEQFF.